This T cell receptor beta chain was documented in a study of T cells in Graves' hyperthyroidism and ophthalmopathy. Study results and caveats: A 13 V-J model separated ophthalmopathy from stable hyperthyroidism.

Researchers amplified the TCR beta CDR3 regions from RNA transcripts. During a first-round RT-PCR of the TCR CDR3, the HTBI primer set was used. TCRdb called the multiplex PCR reads again in MiXCR, with one record for every CDR3 protein. The sample yields some 760,000 distinct CDR3 sequences, less than 15% seen once. There are many counts of this clonotype. The target antigen is unknown. The sequencing input was blood. This TCR came from a woman aged 18-29 years with Graves' hyperthyroidism.

The CDR3 nucleotides are TGTGCCAGCAGTTACTCTGATTCTTATAGTGGGGGAAAACTGTTTTTT. Its protein is CASSYSDSYSGGKLFF. The chain is built from TRBV6-5 and TRBJ1-4, with a possible D match to TRBD1 (5 bases). The V and J ends lost 0 bases and 10 bases respectively, with 18 bases between them. Germline loops: CDR1 MNHEY, CDR2 SVGAGI. This CDR3 has 16 residues.